The T cell receptor beta chain under discussion was sequenced for a study of T-cell reconstitution after alpha-beta-depleted transplantation in children. Study-wide findings and caveats: TCRbeta diversity was high at day 60 in some patients (a result of surviving recipient T cells and thymic progenitors).

This clonotype has a count of ten or more. What it binds is not known. Germline V gene data show CDR1 as DFQATT and CDR2 as SNEGSKA (reference sequence). The CDR3 consists of 14 residues. V lost 2 bases to trimming and J lost 1 base, with 11 bases between them. Unique molecular identifiers were incorporated during preparation of the TCRbeta library. TCRdb fed the PCR reads into MiXCR, producing one record per CDR3 protein. The sample lists around 200,000 distinct CDR3 sequences, approximately 8% seen once, with 35% in the top ten. This TCR came from a male patient between 2 and 10 years old who had a stem cell transplant for acute myeloid leukemia, so the T cells may come from the graft donor. This rearrangement joins TRBV20-1 to TRBJ1-1, with D perhaps TRBD1 (5 bases). The specimen was PBMCs, mostly from graft donor cells, collected 360 days after TCRalphabeta/CD19-depleted stem cell transplant. The CDR3 DNA follows: TGCAGTGCTAGAAAACGGGGCCCGAACACTGAAGCTTTCTTT. Protein: CSARKRGPNTEAFF.